This T cell receptor beta chain was retrieved from a study of cytotoxic CD8 clonotypes in ibrutinib-treated CLL (dated by TCRdb to about 2021). Describing the broader study: The cohort had over ten relapsed/refractory and under 16 treatment-naive patients; about 17 were IGHV unmutated. Cryopreserved peripheral blood mononuclear cells were collected at three points: before therapy, at response, and at either sustained remission or disease progression. An average of about 260,000 productive templates and 80,000 to 95,000 productive rearrangements was obtained per sample. Partial responses were observed in roughly 24 patients and complete responses in 2; after a median follow-up of roughly 72 months, remission was maintained in approximately 14 patients and progression was observed in roughly twelve. Every sample from remission and from progressive disease was obtained while the patients were still on ibrutinib. Of the roughly 81 people in the trial, 25 to 30 had longitudinal samples available. Response samples were taken after a median of approximately 12 months on treatment, ranging from roughly 6 to 36 months.

On this clone: The antigen it binds to is not known. The input lacks base qualities; no much larger clone sits a single base away.

The CDR3 contains 14 residues, cysteine and phenylalanine counted. Only the CDR3 DNA stays, 42 bases, in frame from base 1. The germline ends are 16 bases apart after V is trimmed by 4 bases and J by 7 bases. CDR1 and CDR2 are read off the germline V gene (reference sequence) as LNHDA and SQIVND. In light of the paper, this sample's time point label describes: roughly 25 months on ibrutinib. For TCR beta library preparation, about 2 micrograms of genomic DNA were isolated from cryopreserved PBMCs. Longitudinal blood samples from CLL patients on ibrutinib monotherapy were analyzed using high-throughput TCR beta sequencing. Patients were enrolled in a phase 2 open-label single-center ibrutinib monotherapy trial. A MiSeq instrument was used for deep resolution sequencing, which targeted depths ranging from 1 in 1 million up to 1 in 200,000 T cells, with coverage averaging 10x for each clonotype. The immunoSEQ hsTCRB Kit was used to generate the TCR beta libraries. For the original study's pipeline: ImmunoSEQ Data Assistant and ImmunoSEQ Analyzer were used for data analysis, and V, D and J genes were assigned according to IMGT definitions. Clonality was computed as one minus normalized Shannon entropy of productive rearrangement frequencies, ranging from 0 to 1. Public clonotype analysis was restricted to overrepresented clonotypes comprising at least 0.05% of each patient's repertoire. Repertoires from approximately 12 age-matched healthy donors in immuneACCESS were used as clonality controls. TCRdb mirrors the immuneACCESS table, restricted to in-frame sequences. Some clones are absent from its copies; in checked studies, under half trace to an unresolved V gene, and the reason for the others is unknown. That table supplies the V and J calls and clone size; D and trimming were determined from the DNA. A total of approximately 130,000 clones appear in this sample, roughly 80% of them only once. The ten largest clones take up about 3.3% of the sample.

What the research found in general, with its limitations: At baseline, clonality was higher than in age-matched healthy donors and showed a strong correlation with circulating CD8+ T-cell counts. Lymph node repertoires were not examined, and the timing of sampling was not matched between patients in sustained remission and those whose disease progressed. Public clonotypes were rare and either shrank or stayed stable during treatment, and the rise in clonality at ibrutinib response reflected expansion of private clonotypes. Clonality rose at ibrutinib response, remained stable during sustained remission, and dropped back toward baseline at progression.

The TCR comes from a human donor with chronic lymphocytic leukemia. The sequencing here drew on PBMCs, taken after 24 months of ibrutinib treatment. The chain uses TRBV19 and TRBJ2-5; no D gene is confidently identified. The CDR3 is CASSTSGQVGTQYF. The base sequence is TGTGCCAGTAGTACCTCCGGCCAGGTGGGGACCCAGTACTTC.